This is a list of T cell receptor beta chains from one sample in a study of blood T cell repertoires in COVID-19. Libraries were prepared by immunoSEQ multiplex PCR; TCRdb keeps only in-frame clonotypes and omits some of them. The sample carries about 220,000 clones, 80% to 85% recorded once. Sequencing input: peripheral blood. The receptors come from a woman in her 70s with COVID-19, enrolled during active disease. Both conserved end residues are part of each CDR3. A D gene is named only where the DNA matches it firmly. Where a row states a size, it is once, few, many or the class of an expanded clone; other rows omit it.

>TRBJ1-1|NA|few|TRBV4-3
TGCGCCAGCAGCCAAGAATGGAGGGTTGGCACTGAAGCTTTCTTT
CASSQEWRVGTEAFF
>TRBJ2-5|NA|NA|TRBV14
TGTGCCAGCAGCCAACTTTCGGGAGTGAGGCAAGAGACCCAGTACTTC
CASSQLSGVRQETQYF
>TRBJ2-3|NA|few|TRBV2
TGTGCCAGCAGTGAAAGGGGAATTAAGCAGTATTTT
CASSERGIKQYF
>TRBJ2-3|TRBD2|NA|TRBV27
TGTGCCAGCAGTAAATACCGAGGGACTAGCGGGAGCAGGACAGATACGCAGTATTTT
CASSKYRGTSGSRTDTQYF
>TRBJ2-7|TRBD2|NA|TRBV6-2/TRBV6-3
TGTGCCAGCAGTCCACGGCTAGCGGGAATGTTGTACGAGCAGTACTTC
CASSPRLAGMLYEQYF
>TRBJ2-2|NA|NA|TRBV6-2/TRBV6-3
TGTGCCAGCAGCCGAGGCGGGGAGCTGTTTTTT
CASSRGGELFF
>TRBJ2-7|NA|NA|TRBV10-3
TGCGCCATCAGTGAGTCGATAAGCCAGGGGGGCTACGAGCAGTACTTC
CAISESISQGGYEQYF
>TRBJ1-1|TRBD1|NA|TRBV28
TGTGCCAGCAGTCCCACAGGGGTATACACTGAAGCTTTCTTT
CASSPTGVYTEAFF
>TRBJ2-2|NA|NA|TRBV12-3/TRBV12-4
TGTGCCAGCAGTTTTCTCAGGGGGGAGCTGTTTTTT
CASSFLRGELFF
>TRBJ1-1|NA|few|TRBV19
TGTGCCAGTAGTATAGAGCAGGGAAGAGGAGCTTTCTTT
CASSIEQGRGAFF